This entry lists 20 T cell receptor beta chains sequenced from one sample in a study of blood T cells in healthy people across ages (dated by TCRdb to between 2015 and 2017). Library preparation employed 5' RACE. Data came from an Illumina HiSeq 2500. A second 7 to 11 cycle PCR used a sample-barcoded 5' primer and a J-beta primer mix. TCRdb redid the processing of the public reads, applying fastp at Q25 and MiXCR, and retained in-frame beta chains. Every entry covers one CDR3 protein and lists the most common genes and DNA from its rows. The sample table shows more than 1 million distinct CDR3 sequences, and 40% to 55% are seen once. The ten most abundant clones make up about 19% of the sample. The sequenced sample consisted of blood. Every receptor here comes from a woman aged 55-69 years in good health.

The genes are TRBV11-2 and TRBJ2-5, with 10 bases lining up with TRBD1. CDR3 length: 15 residues. Trimming removed 4 bases from V and 11 bases from J; junction bases left unmatched: 13. Germline CDR1 SGHAT, CDR2 FQNNGV. CDR3 sequence: CASSSLRDRGLKQYF. The CDR3 region has the DNA TGTGCCAGCAGCTCACTCCGGGACAGGGGTTTGAAGCAGTACTTC.

The chain combines TRBV7-2 with TRBJ2-1, with TRBD2 matching over 9 bases. The end of the DNA fits TRBJ2-7 better, so the J call may be wrong. The CDR3 has 18 amino acids. Germline loops: CDR1 SGHTA, CDR2 FQGNSA. The CDR3 region has the DNA TGTGCCAGCAGCTTAGGCCGGGCTAGCGGGAATGCTTACAATGAGCAGTACTTC. It translates to CASSLGRASGNAYNEQYF.

This chain connects TRBV27 to TRBJ1-1; no reliable D call. Germline values: CDR1 MNHEY, CDR2 SMNVEV (reference sequence). Trimming took off 2 bases at V and 1 base at J, with 5 bases between the two ends. The CDR3 is 13 amino acids. The DNA of the CDR3 is TGTGCCAGCAGTTTAATGAAGAACACTGAAGCTTTCTTT. Translating gives CASSLMKNTEAFF.

The V gene is TRBV20-1, the J gene TRBJ2-1; D not certain. V shed 5 bases and J shed 5 bases, with 13 bases lying between them. Germline CDR1 reads DFQATT; CDR2 reads SNEGSKA (reference sequence). CDR3 size: 13 residues. Here the CDR3 reads CSAYTGRDNEQFF. CDR3 nucleotides: TGCAGTGCTTACACCGGACGGGACAATGAGCAGTTCTTC.

This clonotype came up a few times. This chain links TRBV12-3 or TRBV12-4 with TRBJ2-4, with D possibly being TRBD2 (6 bases). Deletions cut 3 bases from V and 6 bases from J, with 12 bases between. This CDR3 region has 14 residues. This CDR3 reads CASSFGGALNIQYF. The DNA for the CDR3 is TGTGCCAGCAGTTTCGGGGGAGCCCTAAACATTCAGTACTTC.

The DNA for the CDR3 is TGTGCCAGCAGCTACCTAGCGGGAGGGGGGTACGAGCAGTACTTC. Translating gives CASSYLAGGGYEQYF. The J gene is TRBJ2-7, the V gene TRBV7-2; 12 nucleotides line up with TRBD2. The V gene end was trimmed by 4 bases and the J gene end by 4 bases; junction bases not matched to a gene: 5. This CDR3 comprises 15 residues. Per germline, CDR1 SGHTA and CDR2 FQGNSA.

This clonotype was recorded a few times. This chain links TRBV6-5 with TRBJ2-3, with 13 bases lining up with TRBD2. The length of the CDR3 is 15 residues. After removal of 7 bases from V and 4 bases from J, the junction contained 5 bases not matched to a gene. The germline V gene has CDR1 MNHEY and CDR2 SVGAGI. The CDR3: CASKPGLAGADTQYF. The CDR3 DNA sequence: TGTGCCAGCAAACCCGGACTAGCGGGAGCAGATACGCAGTATTTT.

This clonotype was seen a handful of times. CDR3 nucleotide sequence: TGTGCCAGCAGTTACTCTAGGCAGAACTATGGCTACACCTTC. The encoded protein is CASSYSRQNYGYTF. V and J are TRBV6-5 and TRBJ1-2; no clear D gene. The ends were cut back, 0 bases at V and 2 bases at J, with 7 bases in the middle. Germline CDR1 and CDR2: MNHEY and SVGAGI. The CDR3 runs to 14 residues.

This clonotype was counted between two and nine times. The CDR3 loop reads CASSVVSADTQYF. CDR3 nucleotides: TGTGCCAGCAGCGTTGTGAGCGCAGATACGCAGTATTTT. The V and J genes are TRBV9 and TRBJ2-3; D unresolved. Germline V CDR1 and CDR2: SGDLS, YYNGEE. The CDR3 covers 13 residues. The germline V and J ends were trimmed by 2 bases and 4 bases, with 8 bases remaining between them.

This chain uses TRBV25-1 with TRBJ1-5; 7 nucleotides line up with TRBD1. J gave up 5 bases and V 4 bases, and 5 bases lay outside the gene matches. Germline CDR1 reads MGHDK; CDR2 reads SYGVNS. The CDR3 is 14 amino acids. The DNA of the CDR3 is TGTGCCAGCAGTGGGACAGGAGCCTATCAGCCCCAGCATTTT. Protein sequence: CASSGTGAYQPQHF.

J is TRBJ2-5 and V is TRBV6-2 or TRBV6-3; D could derive from TRBD1 or TRBD2 (5 bases each). The end of the DNA is better explained by TRBJ2-7, so the J call may be wrong. CDR1 is MNHEY, CDR2 SVGEGT, per germline. The CDR3 totals 15 residues. This CDR3 reads CASQFRERLADEQYF. The DNA of the CDR3 is TGTGCCAGCCAGTTCAGGGAGCGGCTCGCCGACGAGCAGTACTTC.

This chain links TRBV28 with TRBJ2-7; TRBD1 might be the D (6 bases). V was cut by 6 bases and J by 4 bases, with 13 bases left in between. This CDR3 is built from 13 residues. The V gene's germline CDR1 is MDHEN and CDR2 SYDVKM. The DNA for the CDR3 is TGTGCCAGCAGGGTACAGGGTATGTACGAGCAGTACTTC. Translated: CASRVQGMYEQYF. Full variable domain (missing parts from reference TRBV28 and TRBJ2-7): DVKVTQSSRYLVKRTGEKVFLECVQDMDHENMFWYRQDPGLGLRLIYFSYDVKMKEKGDIPEGYSVSREKKERFSLILESASTNQTSMYLCASRVQGMYEQYFGPGTRLTVT.

This clonotype appeared many times. The J gene is TRBJ1-2, the V gene TRBV12-3 or TRBV12-4, with D hard to call. V was shortened by 3 bases and J by 5 bases, with 13 bases between the two germline ends. CDR3 length: 14 residues. In DNA, the CDR3 is TGTGCCAGCAGTTTGGTGGGAAGAGGGTATGGCTACACCTTC. Protein product: CASSLVGRGYGYTF.

The chain uses TRBV6-5 and TRBJ1-1; D gene uncertain. V lost 4 bases to trimming and J lost 5 bases, with 5 bases between them. Germline-derived CDR1 and CDR2 are MNHEY and SVGAGI. This CDR3 contains 11 residues. CDR3 loop: CASSWKTEAFF. The CDR3 nucleotides are TGTGCCAGCAGTTGGAAAACTGAAGCTTTCTTT.

The CDR3 bases are TGTGCCAGCGGCTGGGGCCGGAAGAACACTGAAGCTTTCTTT. This translates into CASGWGRKNTEAFF. The chain is built from TRBV6-1 and TRBJ1-1; perhaps TRBD1 as D (5 bases). Germline values: CDR1 MNHNS, CDR2 SASEGT. Trimming pared 8 bases from V and 1 base from J, leaving 14 bases between. The CDR3 covers 14 residues.

The chain's CDR3 is CASSFSTRDSNYEQYF. DNA of the CDR3: TGTGCCAGCAGCTTTTCAACCCGGGACTCGAACTACGAGCAGTACTTC. The chain joins TRBV7-6 to TRBJ2-7, with D perhaps matching TRBD2 (6 bases). V was clipped by 3 bases and J by 3 bases, with 18 bases between them. The CDR3 extends over 16 amino acids. Germline CDR1 is SGHVS and CDR2 is FNYEAQ.

The chain recombines TRBV25-1 with TRBJ2-5; perhaps TRBD1 as D (6 bases). The CDR3 is 14 amino acids. Germline lookup yields CDR1 MGHDK and CDR2 SYGVNS. V was trimmed by 6 bases and J by 5 bases, leaving 16 bases between them. The chain's CDR3 is CASSKPRGVETQYF. For the CDR3, the DNA is TGTGCCAGCAGCAAACCCAGGGGAGTCGAGACCCAGTACTTC. The variable domain in full, with the rest retrieved from reference TRBV25-1 and TRBJ2-5, is EADIYQTPRYLVIGTGKKITLECSQTMGHDKMYWYQQDPGMELHLIHYSYGVNSTEKGDLSSESTVSRIRTEHFPLTLESARPSHTSQYLCASSKPRGVETQYFGPGTRLLVL.

This clonotype was picked up many times. Here the CDR3 reads CAISDIRDRQIGTQYF. The CDR3 DNA follows: TGTGCCATCAGTGACATCCGGGACAGGCAAATCGGGACCCAGTACTTC. The gene calls are TRBV10-3 and TRBJ2-5, with 8 bases fitting TRBD1. The V gene's germline CDR1 is ENHRY and CDR2 SYGVKD. The CDR3 loop spans 16 amino acids. Trimming at V came to 3 bases and at J to 7 bases, leaving 13 bases not matched to a gene.

V and J are TRBV5-1 and TRBJ2-1, with 7 bases fitting TRBD2. Per germline, CDR1 SGHRS and CDR2 YFSETQ. Trimming at V came to 0 bases and at J to 8 bases, leaving 8 bases not matched to a gene. This CDR3 spans 15 amino acids. The CDR3 loop is CASSLDGRGKDEQFF. DNA for the CDR3: TGCGCCAGCAGCTTGGATGGGCGGGGGAAGGATGAGCAGTTCTTC.

V is TRBV6-5 and J is TRBJ2-1, with 8 bases identical to TRBD1. Per germline, CDR1 MNHEY and CDR2 SVGAGI. The CDR3 has 13 amino acids. The V and J ends lost 5 bases and 6 bases, in that order; junction bases with no gene match: 3. For the CDR3, the DNA is TGTGCCAGCAGTGACGGACAGGGCAATGAGCAGTTCTTC. The encoded protein is CASSDGQGNEQFF.